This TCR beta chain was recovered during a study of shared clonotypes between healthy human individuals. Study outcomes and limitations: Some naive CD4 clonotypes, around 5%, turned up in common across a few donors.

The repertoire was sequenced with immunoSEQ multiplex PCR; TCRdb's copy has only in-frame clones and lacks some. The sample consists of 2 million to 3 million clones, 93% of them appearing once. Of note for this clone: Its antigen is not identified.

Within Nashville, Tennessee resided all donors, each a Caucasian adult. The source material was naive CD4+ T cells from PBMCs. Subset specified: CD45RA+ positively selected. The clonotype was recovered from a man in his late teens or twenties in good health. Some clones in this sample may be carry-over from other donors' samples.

As DNA, the CDR3 is TGTGCCAGCAGGAGTCCGGGACAGAGTCGTCCTCTTGCTTTATACGAGCAGTACTTC. Translation: CASRSPGQSRPLALYEQYF. The chain uses TRBV28 and TRBJ2-7, with 7 bases identical to TRBD1. Losses at the gene ends were 6 bases for V and 4 bases for J; bases not matched to a gene: 24. The CDR3 length is 19 residues. Germline lookup yields CDR1 MDHEN and CDR2 SYDVKM.